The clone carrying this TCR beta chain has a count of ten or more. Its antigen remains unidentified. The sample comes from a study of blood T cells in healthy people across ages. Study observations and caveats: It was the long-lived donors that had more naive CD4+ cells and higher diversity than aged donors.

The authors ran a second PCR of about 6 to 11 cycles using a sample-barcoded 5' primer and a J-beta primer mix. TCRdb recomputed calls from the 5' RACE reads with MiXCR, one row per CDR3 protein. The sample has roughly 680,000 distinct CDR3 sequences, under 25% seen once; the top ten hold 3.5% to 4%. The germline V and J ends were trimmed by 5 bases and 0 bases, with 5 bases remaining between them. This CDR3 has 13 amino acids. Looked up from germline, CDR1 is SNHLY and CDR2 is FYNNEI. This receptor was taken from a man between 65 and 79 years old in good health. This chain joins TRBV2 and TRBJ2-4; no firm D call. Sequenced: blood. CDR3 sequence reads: CASSRVAKNIQYF. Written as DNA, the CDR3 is TGTGCCAGCAGTAGGGTAGCCAAAAACATTCAGTACTTC.